This is a list of T cell receptor beta chains from one sample in a study of immune cell composition in non-small cell lung cancer. Clones were sequenced by immunoSEQ multiplex PCR, and TCRdb holds only the in-frame ones, with some missing. Of 2,100 or so clones in the sample, just under 75% are singletons; the top ten hold 13%. The sequenced sample was lung tumor tissue. The receptors derive from a human donor with non-small cell lung cancer. CDR3s include the opening cysteine and the closing phenylalanine or tryptophan. A D gene is named only where the DNA matches it firmly. Only some rows state a clone size, as once, few, many or a class for expanded clones.

CDR3nt,CDR3aa,v_gene,d_gene,abundance,j_gene
TGTGCCAGCAGCTCCCGGGACAGGGCCTACAATGAGCAGTTCTTC,CASSSRDRAYNEQFF,TRBV5-4,TRBD1,-,TRBJ2-1
TGTGCCAGCAGCCGGGGGGTTATGGGGAATGAGCAGTTCTTC,CASSRGVMGNEQFF,TRBV11-2,TRBD2,-,TRBJ2-1
TGTGCCAGCAGCCCGGGACTAGCGGGACCAAACACCGGGGAGCTGTTTTTT,CASSPGLAGPNTGELFF,TRBV7-2,TRBD2,-,TRBJ2-2
TGTGCCAGCAGGCCGATGCAGGGACTACAAGAGCAGTACTTC,CASRPMQGLQEQYF,TRBV11-2,TRBD2,-,TRBJ2-7
TGTGCCAGCAGTTTATTGGGGACAGCAGGGTACGAGCAGTACTTC,CASSLLGTAGYEQYF,TRBV27,TRBD1,-,TRBJ2-7
TGCGCCAGCAGTTCCCTAGCGGGGGGCTACAATGAGCAGTTCTTC,CASSSLAGGYNEQFF,TRBV5-1,TRBD2,-,TRBJ2-1
TGTGCCAGCAGCAAAGGGCGGGGGGCTGGCACAGATACGCAGTATTTT,CASSKGRGAGTDTQYF,TRBV11-3,TRBD2,once,TRBJ2-3
TGTGCCAGCAGCTTTTTGGGGACAGGGCTGTATAGCAATCAGCCCCAGCATTTT,CASSFLGTGLYSNQPQHF,TRBV5-8,TRBD1,-,TRBJ1-5
TGTGCCAGCCGACCGGGGGTACTCGTTAGCACAGATACGCAGTATTTT,CASRPGVLVSTDTQYF,TRBV11-2,-,few,TRBJ2-3
TGCGCCAGCAGCCAAGAGGGAGATCGACCCCTCCACTTT,CASSQEGDRPLHF,TRBV5-1,-,large,TRBJ1-6
TGTGCCACACGACTAGCGGGATTCACAGATACGCAGTATTTT,CATRLAGFTDTQYF,TRBV19,TRBD2,few,TRBJ2-3
TGTGCCAGCTCTTTCTTAGAGAAGAATGAAAAACTGTTTTTT,CASSFLEKNEKLFF,TRBV18,-,-,TRBJ1-4
TGTGCCAGCAGCGAGGGACTAGCGGGGAGCTACGAGCAGTACTTC,CASSEGLAGSYEQYF,TRBV5-4,TRBD2,few,TRBJ2-7
TGTGCCAGTAGTATTTGGGACAGGGGGCCTGAAGCTTTCTTT,CASSIWDRGPEAFF,TRBV19,TRBD1,-,TRBJ1-1
TGCGCCAGCAGCCCGGCGCGGGACGGCTACACCTTC,CASSPARDGYTF,TRBV5-1,-,-,TRBJ1-2
TGTGCCAGCAGCCAAGACCCACCGGGACTAGCGGGAGGTAGCTCCTACAATGAGCAGTTCTTC,CASSQDPPGLAGGSSYNEQFF,TRBV4-2,TRBD2,-,TRBJ2-1
TGTGCCAGCAGCCGCACCCGGGACATATCCTACGAGCAGTACTTC,CASSRTRDISYEQYF,TRBV7-8,-,once,TRBJ2-7
TGTGCCAGCAGTCCGGGTCCGGTGAATGGCTACACCTTC,CASSPGPVNGYTF,TRBV6-1,-,-,TRBJ1-2
TGTGCCAGTAGTGTCATAGCGGGGCGCAATGAGCAGTTCTTC,CASSVIAGRNEQFF,TRBV19,TRBD2,-,TRBJ2-1
TGTGCCAGCATGCCCAGGGAGGGGTTTCATGGCTACACCTTC,CASMPREGFHGYTF,TRBV19,-,-,TRBJ1-2
TGTGCCAGCAGCCTACAACCCAGCGGGAACTACAATGAGCAGTTCTTC,CASSLQPSGNYNEQFF,TRBV9,TRBD2,-,TRBJ2-1
TGCACCAGCAGCCTCCGTCAAGACATATGCGCAGATACGCAGTATTTT,CTSSLRQDICADTQYF,TRBV1,-,-,TRBJ2-3
TGTGCCAGCAGCACCCGGACTAGCGGGAGCCCCTACGAGCAGTACTTC,CASSTRTSGSPYEQYF,TRBV7-8,TRBD2,-,TRBJ2-7
TGCGCCAGCAGCTTGGGGGCAGGACTAACATATGGCTACACCTTC,CASSLGAGLTYGYTF,TRBV5-1,-,-,TRBJ1-2
TGTGCCAGCAGTGCTGGGTACAGGGTGGATGAAGCTTTCTTT,CASSAGYRVDEAFF,TRBV2,-,once,TRBJ1-1
TGTGCCAGCAGTCGGACCGGGACAGGGGCGTCCTACGAGCAGTACTTC,CASSRTGTGASYEQYF,TRBV11-3,TRBD1,-,TRBJ2-7
TGTGCCTGGAGACTAGCGGGAGTGGGGAATGAGCAGTTCTTC,CAWRLAGVGNEQFF,TRBV30,TRBD2,few,TRBJ2-1
TGTGCCAGCAGTCCGGGACTAGCGGGGTACAATGAGCAGTTCTTC,CASSPGLAGYNEQFF,TRBV7-7,TRBD2,-,TRBJ2-1
TGTGCCAGCAGCCTCCGGGGGCGGGGGGGCCAAAATGAGCAGTTCTTC,CASSLRGRGGQNEQFF,TRBV7-2,TRBD2,once,TRBJ2-1
TGTGCCAGCAGTGGGCCTTTTATCTACGAGCAGTACTTC,CASSGPFIYEQYF,TRBV2,-,-,TRBJ2-7
TGTGCCAGCAGTCTCACGGCAGGGGGCACTGAAGCTTTCTTT,CASSLTAGGTEAFF,TRBV28,TRBD1,-,TRBJ1-1
TGTGCCAGCAGCCCTCAGGGGGGAACAACTAATGAAAAACTGTTTTTT,CASSPQGGTTNEKLFF,TRBV9,TRBD1,-,TRBJ1-4
TGTGCCAGCAGCTCCACACAGGGGACCGAGCAGTACTTC,CASSSTQGTEQYF,TRBV11-2,TRBD1,few,TRBJ2-7
TGTGCCAGCAGTCTGGGGGGTAGCACTGAAGCTTTCTTT,CASSLGGSTEAFF,TRBV6-6,-,once,TRBJ1-1
TGCGCCAGCAGCCATCCAGGACAAAGTGAAGCTTTCTTT,CASSHPGQSEAFF,TRBV4-1,-,-,TRBJ1-1
TGTGCCTGGAGCGACGACAGGGCGGGATATGGCTACACCTTC,CAWSDDRAGYGYTF,TRBV30,TRBD1,-,TRBJ1-2
TGTGCCTGGAGCGCGAACCCCAAAGAGACCCAGTACTTC,CAWSANPKETQYF,TRBV30,-,-,TRBJ2-5
TGTGCCAGCAGCCGGGGACTCTTCTACGAGCAGTACTTC,CASSRGLFYEQYF,TRBV11-2,-,-,TRBJ2-7
TGTGCCAGCAGGGGAAGGGAGCAGTACAATGAGCAGTTCTTC,CASRGREQYNEQFF,TRBV2,-,-,TRBJ2-1
TGTGCCAGCAGCTGGGGGGACAGGGGGAATCAGCCCCAGCATTTT,CASSWGDRGNQPQHF,TRBV5-5,TRBD1,few,TRBJ1-5
TGTGCCAGCAAGGGGACTAGCGGGGGGGCCGGTACGCAGTATTTT,CASKGTSGGAGTQYF,TRBV6-1,TRBD2,-,TRBJ2-3